The 30 T cell receptor beta chains in this list originate from one sample, sequenced in a study of shared clonotypes between healthy human individuals. CD45RO-negative, CCR7-selected cells formed the naive CD8 fraction, which excluded terminally differentiated effector memory CD45RA+ cells. Data came from immunoSEQ multiplex PCR; TCRdb stores just in-frame clones and leaves some out. This repertoire shows about 2.1 million clones, 93% found once; its top ten account for around 1.7%. Sequenced sample: naive CD8+ T cells from PBMCs. Receptors were obtained from a young man in good health. Some clones in this sample may be carry-over from other donors' samples.

The chain employs TRBV6-1 and TRBJ2-7; tentatively, D is TRBD2 (6 bases). Germline values: CDR1 MNHNS, CDR2 SASEGT. The CDR3 has 14 amino acids. V lost 6 bases to trimming and J lost 2 bases, with 14 bases between them. The CDR3 region is CASRAPGGPYEQYF. The CDR3 DNA reads as TGTGCCAGCAGGGCACCCGGGGGTCCCTACGAGCAGTACTTC.

This chain links TRBV4-1 with TRBJ2-1, with 9 bases lining up with TRBD2. The ends lost 0 bases at V and 2 bases at J; junction bases unmatched: 5. The V gene's germline CDR1 is MGHRA and CDR2 YSYEKL. CDR3 size: 17 residues. DNA of the CDR3: TGCGCCAGCAGCCAAGATTCGGCTAGCGGGGCCTACAATGAGCAGTTCTTC. It encodes CASSQDSASGAYNEQFF.

V gene TRBV7-6 combines with J gene TRBJ2-1, with 12 bases fitting TRBD2. The CDR3 totals 18 residues. The germline V gene has CDR1 SGHVS and CDR2 FNYEAQ. Unmatched junction bases numbered 15, after V lost 1 base and J lost 11 bases. The CDR3: CASSLGTTGTGLAGKQFF. DNA of the CDR3: TGTGCCAGCAGCTTAGGGACGACAGGGACCGGACTAGCGGGAAAGCAGTTCTTC. Looking up the rest from reference TRBV7-6 and TRBJ2-1 gives the full variable domain: GAGVSQSPRYKVTKRGQDVALRCDPISGHVSLYWYRQALGQGPEFLTYFNYEAQQDKSGLPNDRFSAERPEGSISTLTIQRTEQRDSAMYRCASSLGTTGTGLAGKQFFGPGTRLTVL.

V and J are TRBV15 and TRBJ2-7, with D unresolved. This CDR3 is built from 15 residues. Germline CDR1 LNHNV, CDR2 YYDKDF (reference sequence). The V end was cut by 0 bases, the J end by 1 base, with 10 bases between. The CDR3 region is CATSRDQLRSYEQYF. The CDR3 DNA is TGTGCCACCAGCAGAGATCAGCTCAGGTCCTACGAGCAGTACTTC.

The chain joins TRBV30 to TRBJ2-7; maybe TRBD2 (5 bases). Deletions cut 2 bases from V and 6 bases from J, with 14 bases between. Germline CDR1 and CDR2: GTSNPN and SVGIG (reference sequence). This CDR3 is 13 amino acids long. The CDR3 sequence: CAWSRVAGVEQYF. CDR3 sequence (DNA): TGTGCCTGGAGTCGAGTGGCCGGGGTCGAGCAGTACTTC.

The gene calls are TRBV4-1 and TRBJ2-2, with TRBD2 matching over 9 bases. The V gene end was trimmed by 0 bases and the J gene end by 6 bases; junction bases not matched to a gene: 8. There are 17 residues in the CDR3. Germline V gives CDR1 MGHRA, CDR2 YSYEKL. The chain's CDR3 is CASSQDEAAGGPGELFF. CDR3 DNA sequence: TGCGCCAGCAGCCAAGATGAGGCAGCGGGGGGACCCGGGGAGCTGTTTTTT.

A note on this clone: The sample has other DNA sequences that encode this CDR3 too. The chain combines TRBV21-1 with TRBJ2-3; the D call of TRBD2 is as the table states it, not checked on the DNA. TRBV21-1 is a pseudogene. This CDR3 spans 16 amino acids. CDR3 amino acids: CASSKVGLGGTDTQYF. CDR3 bases: TGTGCCAGCAGCAAAGTGGGACTGGGGGGCACAGATACGCAGTATTTT.

V usage is TRBV6-5 and J usage is TRBJ1-5; D not certain. The CDR3 spans 13 residues. The germline V and J ends were trimmed by 5 bases and 5 bases, with 10 bases remaining between them. Germline CDR1 and CDR2: MNHEY and SVGAGI. CDR3 sequence (DNA): TGTGCCAGCAGTCAAACGACGTATCAGCCCCAGCATTTT. Its translation is CASSQTTYQPQHF.

V and J are TRBV7-8 and TRBJ2-1, with TRBD2 matching over 11 bases. Trimming took 3 bases from V and 4 from J; bases not matched to a gene: 8. The germline V gene encodes CDR1 SGHVS and CDR2 FQNEAQ. The CDR3 contains 17 residues. The CDR3 nucleotides read TGTGCCAGCAGCTTCCCGGCTAGCGGGAGGAAATACAATGAGCAGTTCTTC. This translates into CASSFPASGRKYNEQFF. Complete variable domain (other parts from reference TRBV7-8 and TRBJ2-1): GAGVSQSPRYKVAKRGQDVALRCDPISGHVSLFWYQQALGQGPEFLTYFQNEAQLDKSGLPSDRFFAERPEGSVSTLKIQRTQQEDSAVYLCASSFPASGRKYNEQFFGPGTRLTVL.

This chain joins TRBV19 and TRBJ2-7, with D possibly TRBD1 on 5 matching bases. CDR3 length: 14 amino acids. V was pared by 6 bases and J by 0 bases, with 12 bases between. CDR1 and CDR2 from the germline V gene are LNHDA and SQIVND (reference sequence). For the CDR3, the DNA is TGTGCCAGTAGGAGTCACAGGTTCTCCTACGAGCAGTACTTC. It specifies CASRSHRFSYEQYF.

J is TRBJ2-3 and V is TRBV5-1; D might be TRBD2 (6 bases). V was pared by 4 bases and J by 4 bases, with 10 bases between. Germline V CDR1 and CDR2: SGHRS, YFSETQ. The CDR3 has 13 residues. The CDR3 sequence is CASSGGTPDTQYF. The DNA for the CDR3 is TGCGCCAGCAGCGGGGGGACTCCAGATACGCAGTATTTT.

This chain joins TRBV27 and TRBJ2-1; D not certain. CDR3 length: 13 amino acids. Germline V gene data show CDR1 as MNHEY and CDR2 as SMNVEV (reference sequence). V lost 5 bases, J lost 6 bases, and 11 bases lay in between. This CDR3 is CASSPGDGNEQFF. For the CDR3, the DNA is TGTGCCAGCAGTCCAGGAGATGGCAATGAGCAGTTCTTC.

The genes are TRBV28 and TRBJ2-3; 10 bases align to TRBD2. CDR1 is MDHEN and CDR2 is SYDVKM in the germline V gene. Losses at the gene ends were 4 bases for V and 0 bases for J; bases not matched to a gene: 7. CDR3 length equals 17 residues. The CDR3 DNA is TGTGCCAGCAGTTACCGTAGCGGGAGGTCTAGCACAGATACGCAGTATTTT. As protein: CASSYRSGRSSTDTQYF.

This sequence joins TRBV11-2 and TRBJ2-1; TRBD2 aligns across 8 bases. The germline gives CDR1 SGHAT, CDR2 FQNNGV. The V segment lost 5 bases and the J segment 5 bases; nucleotides outside the gene matches: 2. CDR3 size: 13 residues. The CDR3 reads CASSRGGNNEQFF. The CDR3 DNA is TGTGCCAGCAGCCGGGGGGGTAACAATGAGCAGTTCTTC. Variable domain in full (rest from reference TRBV11-2 and TRBJ2-1): EAGVAQSPRYKIIEKRQSVAFWCNPISGHATLYWYQQILGQGPKLLIQFQNNGVVDDSQLPKDRFSAERLKGVDSTLKIQPAKLEDSAVYLCASSRGGNNEQFFGPGTRLTVL.

This sequence joins TRBV4-3 and TRBJ2-2; D is possibly TRBD2 (5 bases). This CDR3 is built from 15 residues. Per germline, CDR1 LGHNA and CDR2 YSLEER. V was cut by 1 base and J by 9 bases, with 15 bases left in between. CDR3 protein: CASSQGYMAGRELFF. CDR3 nucleotide sequence: TGCGCCAGCAGCCAAGGCTATATGGCGGGTCGGGAGCTGTTTTTT.

Of note for this clone: The sample holds other DNA sequences that translate to the same CDR3. The chain uses TRBV28 and TRBJ2-2, with 7 bases matching TRBD1. CDR3 length equals 15 residues. J lost 3 bases, V lost 6 bases, and 7 bases had no gene match. Per germline, CDR1 MDHEN and CDR2 SYDVKM. In DNA, the CDR3 is TGTGCCAGCAGCCCGGGACAGATTTACACCGGGGAGCTGTTTTTT. It is translated as CASSPGQIYTGELFF.

The J gene is TRBJ2-1, the V gene TRBV28; D gene unclear. Trimming stripped 7 bases from V and 8 bases from J, with 9 bases between. Germline CDR1 is MDHEN and CDR2 is SYDVKM. This CDR3 has 11 amino acids. For the CDR3, the DNA is TGTGCCAGCAATAGTGCGGATGAGCAGTTCTTC. Residues: CASNSADEQFF.

The chain combines TRBV2 with TRBJ1-5; D might be TRBD1 (5 bases). Germline V CDR1 and CDR2: SNHLY, FYNNEI. The germline V and J ends were trimmed by 6 bases and 5 bases, with 17 bases remaining between them. The CDR3 length is 15 residues. CDR3 sequence: CASRSPGPSYQPQHF. DNA of the CDR3: TGTGCCAGCAGGTCACCGGGACCGAGTTATCAGCCCCAGCATTTT.

The rearrangement uses TRBV5-1 and TRBJ2-2; D remains unclear. Germline V gene lookup returns CDR1 SGHRS and CDR2 YFSETQ. Deletions cut 4 bases from V and 0 bases from J, with 13 bases between. The CDR3 contains 16 residues. The CDR3 sequence: CASSGPWPTNTGELFF. CDR3 DNA sequence: TGCGCCAGCAGCGGGCCTTGGCCGACGAACACCGGGGAGCTGTTTTTT. Combining the CDR3 with reference TRBV5-1 and TRBJ2-2 gives the whole variable domain KAGVTQTPRYLIKTRGQQVTLSCSPISGHRSVSWYQQTPGQGLQFLFEYFSETQRNKGNFPGRFSGRQFSNSRSEMNVSTLELGDSALYLCASSGPWPTNTGELFFGEGSRLTVL.

This rearrangement joins TRBV7-3 to TRBJ2-7; no firm D call. The CDR3 loop spans 11 amino acids. Trimming took off 5 bases at V and 4 bases at J, with 6 bases between the two ends. Germline CDR1 and CDR2: SGHTA and FQGTGA. Written as DNA, the CDR3 is TGTGCCAGCAGCATGGGGTACGAGCAGTACTTC. It specifies CASSMGYEQYF.

This clone was detected only a few times. J is TRBJ1-1 and V is TRBV27; a weak D match, TRBD1 (5 bases). The CDR3 is 15 residues long. Germline CDR1 MNHEY, CDR2 SMNVEV (reference sequence). Trimming pared 5 bases from V and 0 bases from J, leaving 13 bases between. CDR3: CASSPTTDMNTEAFF. Written as DNA, the CDR3 is TGTGCCAGCAGTCCGACGACAGATATGAACACTGAAGCTTTCTTT.

V gene TRBV10-1 combines with J gene TRBJ2-7; 10 nucleotides align to TRBD2. V lost 5 bases and J lost 2; bases outside the gene matches: 3. CDR1 is WNHNN, CDR2 SYGVQD, per germline (reference sequence). This CDR3 is 14 amino acids long. The CDR3 spells CASSNSGRAYEQYF. CDR3 in DNA: TGCGCCAGCAGTAACAGCGGGAGGGCCTACGAGCAGTACTTC.

This sequence joins TRBV28 and TRBJ2-3; 9 bases map to TRBD2. The V segment lost 6 bases and the J segment 3 bases; nucleotides outside the gene matches: 16. Germline CDR1 is MDHEN and CDR2 is SYDVKM. The CDR3 length is 18 residues. The CDR3 nucleotides are TGTGCCAGCAGCTCTCCGCGGGCTAGCGGGAAGGGGACAGATACGCAGTATTTT. Its protein product is CASSSPRASGKGTDTQYF.

V gene TRBV11-2 combines with J gene TRBJ1-2, with 7 nucleotides matching TRBD1. Germline lookup yields CDR1 SGHAT and CDR2 FQNNGV. CDR3 length: 17 amino acids. V shed 5 bases, J shed 3 bases, and the junction held 15 bases outside the gene matches. The CDR3 nucleotides read TGTGCCAGCAGCGCTCCACGATCCGGGACAGAAGACTATGGCTACACCTTC. As protein: CASSAPRSGTEDYGYTF. The variable domain in full, completed from reference TRBV11-2 and TRBJ1-2, reads EAGVAQSPRYKIIEKRQSVAFWCNPISGHATLYWYQQILGQGPKLLIQFQNNGVVDDSQLPKDRFSAERLKGVDSTLKIQPAKLEDSAVYLCASSAPRSGTEDYGYTFGSGTRLTVV.

The chain carries TRBV29-1 and TRBJ2-1, with 13 bases lining up with TRBD2. The CDR3 is made up of 23 amino acids. V was pared by 6 bases and J by 0 bases, with 26 bases of the junction left unmatched. Germline V lookup: CDR1 SQVTM, CDR2 ANQGSEA. DNA of the CDR3: TGCAGCGTCGACTACAGGGGACTAGCGGGGACCCTACCCAACCCGAGCTCCTACAATGAGCAGTTCTTC. This gives the protein CSVDYRGLAGTLPNPSSYNEQFF.

V and J are TRBV28 and TRBJ2-1; maybe TRBD2 (5 bases). The germline gives CDR1 MDHEN, CDR2 SYDVKM. Trimming removed 4 bases at V and 0 bases at J, with 13 bases between. This CDR3 spans 16 amino acids. In DNA form, the CDR3 reads TGTGCCAGCAGTTCAAGCGGAATACTCTCCTACAATGAGCAGTTCTTC. It encodes CASSSSGILSYNEQFF.

The rearrangement links TRBV11-1 to TRBJ1-1; D remains unclear. V was clipped by 0 bases and J by 8 bases, with 16 bases between them. The germline gives CDR1 SGHAT, CDR2 FQDESV (reference sequence). The CDR3 extends over 15 amino acids. DNA of the CDR3: TGTGCCAGCAGCTTAGCGCAGCGTGGCATGGTCGAAGCTTTCTTT. This sequence encodes CASSLAQRGMVEAFF.

This chain connects TRBV11-3 to TRBJ2-5; maybe TRBD2 (6 bases). Deletions cut 4 bases from V and 0 bases from J, with 9 bases between. CDR1 and CDR2 from the germline V gene are SGHNT and YENEEA. CDR3 length: 14 residues. The CDR3 loop reads CASSSWGDQETQYF. CDR3 coding DNA: TGTGCCAGCAGCTCCTGGGGGGACCAAGAGACCCAGTACTTC. Combining the CDR3 with reference TRBV11-3 and TRBJ2-5 gives the whole variable domain EAGVVQSPRYKIIEKKQPVAFWCNPISGHNTLYWYLQNLGQGPELLIRYENEEAVDDSQLPKDRFSAERLKGVDSTLKIQPAELGDSAVYLCASSSWGDQETQYFGPGTRLLVL.

CDR3 bases: TGTGCCAGTAGGGGAGCCGGCGGGGGCTCCTACGAGCAGTACTTC. Translated: CASRGAGGGSYEQYF. The chain recombines TRBV19 with TRBJ2-7, with 7 bases identical to TRBD2. CDR3 size: 15 residues. Germline V gene data show CDR1 as LNHDA and CDR2 as SQIVND (reference sequence). With V trimmed by 6 bases and J by 0 bases, 8 bases remained unmatched. The full variable domain, in which reference TRBV19 and TRBJ2-7 provide the parts outside the CDR3, is DGGITQSPKYLFRKEGQNVTLSCEQNLNHDAMYWYRQDPGQGLRLIYYSQIVNDFQKGDIAEGYSVSREKKESFPLTVTSAQKNPTAFYLCASRGAGGGSYEQYFGPGTRLTVT.

Written as DNA, the CDR3 is TGTGCCAGCAGTCTTTGGGCGGCCGAGGCAGATACGCAGTATTTT. Amino acid sequence: CASSLWAAEADTQYF. This chain joins TRBV27 and TRBJ2-3; D is uncertain. Germline V gene lookup returns CDR1 MNHEY and CDR2 SMNVEV (reference sequence). The CDR3 runs 15 residues. Trimming left V 5 bases short and J 4 bases short, with 16 bases between.